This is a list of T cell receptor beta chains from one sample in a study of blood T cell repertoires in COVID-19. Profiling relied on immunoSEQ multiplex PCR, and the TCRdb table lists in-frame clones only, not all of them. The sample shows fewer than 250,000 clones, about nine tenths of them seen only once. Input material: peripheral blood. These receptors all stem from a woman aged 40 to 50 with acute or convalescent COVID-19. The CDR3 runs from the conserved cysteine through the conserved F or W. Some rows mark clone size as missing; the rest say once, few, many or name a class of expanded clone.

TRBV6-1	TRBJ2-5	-	CASSTQETQYF
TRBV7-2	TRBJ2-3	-	CASSLAGQGSTDTQYF
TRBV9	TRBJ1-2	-	CASSAPDSKWWRGGYTF
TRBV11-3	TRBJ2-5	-	CASSSQSGGETQYF
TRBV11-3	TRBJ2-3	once	CASRRQGTDTQYF
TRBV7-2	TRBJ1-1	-	CASSYRGAFF
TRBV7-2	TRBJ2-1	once	CASSSRLAGGGNEQFF
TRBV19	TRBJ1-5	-	CASSIQGLEHQPQHF
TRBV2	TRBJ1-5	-	CASSPDKIGSQHF
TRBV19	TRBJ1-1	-	CASTGRTEAFF
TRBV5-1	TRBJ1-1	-	CASSMRDRVNEAFF
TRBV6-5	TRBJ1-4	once	CASTFSRGGDEKLFF
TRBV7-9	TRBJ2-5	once	CASSPGFETQYF
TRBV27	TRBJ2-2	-	CASSSSGTGGYTGELFF
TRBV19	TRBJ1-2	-	CASSPTSEGGSGYTF
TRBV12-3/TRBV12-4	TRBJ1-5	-	CASSLAQGQPQHF
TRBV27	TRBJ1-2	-	CASSISGTGAGYTF
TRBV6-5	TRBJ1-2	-	CASSYSPRGDYGYTF
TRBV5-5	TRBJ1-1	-	CASGLGASLDTEAFF
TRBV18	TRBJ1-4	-	CASSTGRNEKLFF
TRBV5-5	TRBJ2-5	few	CASSVTGNQETQYF
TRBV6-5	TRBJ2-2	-	CASSPIGGRIGELFF
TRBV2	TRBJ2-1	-	CASNRRGGDPSYNEQFF
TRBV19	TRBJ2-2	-	CASSNRDRPNTGELFF
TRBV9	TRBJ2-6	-	CASSVSGKFTGANVLTF
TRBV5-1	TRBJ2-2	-	CASSKTSGGRNTGELFF
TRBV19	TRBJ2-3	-	CASTPRGGSTDTQYF
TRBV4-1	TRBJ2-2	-	CASSSSGGASGELFF
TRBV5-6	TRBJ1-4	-	CASSLSGLVREKLFF
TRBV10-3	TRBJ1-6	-	CAIRSGNRDNSPLHF
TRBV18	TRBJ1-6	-	CASSPQTGRNSPLHF
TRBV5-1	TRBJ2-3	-	CASSLAASSGASTDTQYF
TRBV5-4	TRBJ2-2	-	CASSLRTGRFTGELFF
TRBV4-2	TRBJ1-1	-	CASSRQKNTEAFF